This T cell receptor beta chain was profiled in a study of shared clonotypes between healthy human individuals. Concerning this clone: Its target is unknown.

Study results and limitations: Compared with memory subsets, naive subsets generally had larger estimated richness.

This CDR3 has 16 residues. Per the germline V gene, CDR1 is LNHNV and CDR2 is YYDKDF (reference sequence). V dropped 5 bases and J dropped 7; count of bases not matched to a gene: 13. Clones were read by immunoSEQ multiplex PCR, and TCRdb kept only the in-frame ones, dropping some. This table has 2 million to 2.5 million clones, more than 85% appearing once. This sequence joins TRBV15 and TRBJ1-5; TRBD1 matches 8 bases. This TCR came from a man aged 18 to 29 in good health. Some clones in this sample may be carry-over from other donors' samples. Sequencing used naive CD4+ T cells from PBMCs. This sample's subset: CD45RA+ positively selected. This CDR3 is CATSGGPQGGEQPQHF. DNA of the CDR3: TGTGCCACCAGCGGAGGGCCACAGGGGGGGGAACAGCCCCAGCATTTT.